This paragraph reports one T cell receptor beta chain. This specimen comes from a study of blood T cell repertoires in COVID-19. About the research overall: The United States, Italy and Spain were the sources of the acute and convalescent COVID-19 samples. The analysed material was cDNA or gDNA that came from T cells, B-cell-depleted T cells, or PBMCs.

Germline V gene lookup returns CDR1 SGHVS and CDR2 FQNEAQ. Trimming shortened V by 1 base and J by 4 bases, and 8 bases separated the two germline ends. This CDR3 is 13 amino acids long. Per the authors' pipeline: Nucleated cell counts were estimated from reference gene primer amplification. Assay used: immunoSEQ multiplex PCR; TCRdb lists only in-frame clones, some missing. V and J calls and clone size come straight from that table; D and trimming were deduced from the DNA. The data show nearly 80,000 clones, about 83% seen once. The sequenced material came from peripheral blood. The source of this sequence is a man aged 45-65 years with acute or convalescent COVID-19. The chain joins TRBV7-8 to TRBJ2-7; no clear D. The CDR3 sequence is CASSLGPLYEQYF. The DNA of the CDR3 is TGTGCCAGCAGCTTAGGGCCGCTTTACGAGCAGTACTTC.